This T cell receptor (beta chain) was identified during a study of T-cell memory formation after mild COVID-19. Using its own MiXCR run on the 5' RACE reads, TCRdb lists one record per CDR3 protein. The sample shows about 82,000 distinct CDR3 sequences, more than 10% of them seen only once. Per germline, CDR1 MNHEY and CDR2 SVGAGI. With 2 bases removed from V and 7 bases from J, the gap between germline ends came to 8 bases. The CDR3 runs 12 residues. The material sequenced was PBMCs or a T cell subset sorted from them (not recorded which). This clonotype was obtained from a young man who had mild COVID-19 (a few samples of this study predate the infection). Cell type and time point are not known. The chain uses TRBV6-5 and TRBJ1-1; D is ambiguous. The CDR3 protein is CASSYRGSEAFF. DNA for the CDR3: TGTGCCAGCAGTTACCGGGGTAGTGAAGCTTTCTTT.